The following is a T cell receptor beta chain sequence with its context. Every sample yielded at least 6 million isolated PBMCs. No fewer than 6 micrograms of total RNA were isolated from every sample. This entry comes from a study of blood T cells in healthy people across ages. Primed by a sample-barcoded 5' primer and a J-beta primer mix, a second PCR proceeded for about 6 to 11 cycles. One entry per CDR3 protein, called by TCRdb with MiXCR from the 5' RACE reads. This table has around 800,000 distinct CDR3 sequences, roughly 24% appearing once. The CDR3 sequence is 13 residues long. Looked up from germline, CDR1 is MNHEY and CDR2 is SVGEGT. Trimming pared 5 bases from V and 3 bases from J, leaving 11 bases between. A further study also used this sample, focusing on T cells of mothers and their children. Turning to that study: The study obtained over 8.5 million TCR beta CDR3 reads per mother and a few million per child. The search for persistent microchimeric T cell clones detected none.

V and J are TRBV6-2 or TRBV6-3 and TRBJ2-7; D not resolved. This sequence was found in a boy aged 5-17 years in good health. Sequencing was done on a sample of blood. The CDR3 sequence is CASSLRHLYEQYF. In nucleotides, the CDR3 is TGTGCCAGCAGTCTCCGACATCTCTACGAGCAGTACTTC.